This record covers a single T cell receptor beta chain. Its antigen is still unknown. CDR3 length equals 14 residues. Per germline, CDR1 SGHNT and CDR2 YYREEE (reference sequence). V lost 5 bases and J lost 3; bases outside the gene matches: 3. The data belong to a study of T cell responses to AZD1222 COVID-19 vaccine. General study points: Increased Spike-specific TCR breadth and depth were observed after two AZD1222 doses. Baseline antibody screening turned up just a handful of seropositive AZD1222 recipients.

The assay was immunoSEQ multiplex PCR, and TCRdb's table has in-frame clones only and misses some. Of about 80,000 clones in the sample, around 90% were seen once. The sample here was peripheral blood, taken on day 0 of AZD1222 vaccination. The V call is TRBV5-4, the J call TRBJ2-1; 9 bases line up with TRBD1. The receptor was derived from an adult in good health. The CDR3, as DNA: TGTGCCAGCAGTGAGACAGGGGGCTACAATGAGCAGTTCTTC. The encoded protein is CASSETGGYNEQFF. Using reference TRBV5-4 and TRBJ2-1 for the parts outside the CDR3, the full variable domain is ETGVTQSPTHLIKTRGQQVTLRCSSQSGHNTVSWYQQALGQGPQFIFQYYREEENGRGNFPPRFSGLQFPNYSSELNVNALELDDSALYLCASSETGGYNEQFFGPGTRLTVL.